This T cell receptor (beta chain) was identified during a study of blood T cell repertoires in COVID-19. Study summary: From T cells, B-cell-depleted T cells, or PBMCs came the material, which was cDNA or gDNA.

The data were produced by immunoSEQ multiplex PCR, yet TCRdb's version contains in-frame clones alone and is incomplete. The data show some 110,000 clones, with roughly 80% seen just once and about 2.7% held by the top ten. CDR1 and CDR2 (germline): KGHSH, LQKENI. V dropped 0 bases and J dropped 3 bases, with 9 bases sitting between them. The CDR3 covers 15 residues. The rearrangement links TRBV18 to TRBJ1-5; D not resolved. The sequence derives from a man aged 45-65 years with acute or convalescent COVID-19. Specimen: peripheral blood. CDR3 region: CASSPPNGDNQPQHF. CDR3 bases: TGTGCCAGCTCACCACCGAACGGAGACAATCAGCCCCAGCATTTT.